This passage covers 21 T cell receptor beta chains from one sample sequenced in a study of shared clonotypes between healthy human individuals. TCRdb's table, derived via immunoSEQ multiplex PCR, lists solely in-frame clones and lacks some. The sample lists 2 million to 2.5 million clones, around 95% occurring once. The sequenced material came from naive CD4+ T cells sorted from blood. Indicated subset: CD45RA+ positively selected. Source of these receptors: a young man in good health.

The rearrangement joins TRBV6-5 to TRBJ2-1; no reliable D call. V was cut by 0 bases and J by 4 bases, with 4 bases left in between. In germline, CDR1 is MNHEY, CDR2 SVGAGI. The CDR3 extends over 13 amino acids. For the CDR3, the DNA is TGTGCCAGCAGTTACTCAGATTACAATGAGCAGTTCTTC. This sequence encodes CASSYSDYNEQFF.

The CDR3 DNA sequence: TGCGCCAGCAGCGCGGCTCCATCCGGGACAGGCTCCTACGAGCAGTACTTC. Translated: CASSAAPSGTGSYEQYF. This sequence joins TRBV5-1 and TRBJ2-7; 8 bases line up with TRBD1. The CDR3 is 17 residues long. Trimming at V came to 4 bases and at J to 0 bases, leaving 12 bases not matched to a gene. Germline CDR1 reads SGHRS; CDR2 reads YFSETQ.

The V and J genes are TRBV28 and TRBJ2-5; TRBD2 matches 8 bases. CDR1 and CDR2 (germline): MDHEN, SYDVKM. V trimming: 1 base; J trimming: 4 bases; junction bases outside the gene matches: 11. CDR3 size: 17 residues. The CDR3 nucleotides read TGTGCCAGCAGTTTATTTACGGGGGGGCCCTCCCGAGAGACCCAGTACTTC. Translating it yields CASSLFTGGPSRETQYF.

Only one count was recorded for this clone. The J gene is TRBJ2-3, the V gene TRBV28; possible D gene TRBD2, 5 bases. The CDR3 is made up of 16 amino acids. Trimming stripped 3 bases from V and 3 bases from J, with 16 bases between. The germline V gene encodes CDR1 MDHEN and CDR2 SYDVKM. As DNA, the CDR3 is TGTGCCAGCAGTTTTTTCGAGGGATATTTGACAGATACGCAGTATTTT. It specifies CASSFFEGYLTDTQYF.

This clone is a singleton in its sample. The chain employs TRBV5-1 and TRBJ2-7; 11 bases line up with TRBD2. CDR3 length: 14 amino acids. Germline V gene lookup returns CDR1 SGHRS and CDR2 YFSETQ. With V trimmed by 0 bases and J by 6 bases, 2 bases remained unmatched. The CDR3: CASSLDGTSGEQYF. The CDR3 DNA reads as TGCGCCAGCAGCTTGGATGGGACTAGCGGCGAGCAGTACTTC.

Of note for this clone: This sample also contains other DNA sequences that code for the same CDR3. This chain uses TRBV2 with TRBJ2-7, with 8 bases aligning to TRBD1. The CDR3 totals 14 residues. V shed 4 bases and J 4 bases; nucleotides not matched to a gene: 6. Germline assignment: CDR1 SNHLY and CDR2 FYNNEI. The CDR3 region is CASSVDRVTYEQYF. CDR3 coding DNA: TGTGCCAGCAGTGTGGACAGGGTAACTTACGAGCAGTACTTC.

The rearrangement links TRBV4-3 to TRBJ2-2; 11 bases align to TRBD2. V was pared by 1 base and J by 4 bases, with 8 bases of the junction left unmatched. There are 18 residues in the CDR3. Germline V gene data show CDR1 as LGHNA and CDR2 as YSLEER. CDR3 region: CASSQGGVAGGSTGELFF. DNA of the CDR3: TGCGCCAGCAGCCAAGGAGGTGTAGCGGGAGGGAGCACCGGGGAGCTGTTTTTT.

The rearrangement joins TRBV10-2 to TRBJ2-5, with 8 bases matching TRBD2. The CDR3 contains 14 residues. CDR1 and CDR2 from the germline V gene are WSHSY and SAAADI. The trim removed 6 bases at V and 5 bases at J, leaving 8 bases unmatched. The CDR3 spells CASRGTRGVETQYF. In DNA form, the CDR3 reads TGCGCCAGCAGAGGGACTAGGGGGGTGGAGACCCAGTACTTC.

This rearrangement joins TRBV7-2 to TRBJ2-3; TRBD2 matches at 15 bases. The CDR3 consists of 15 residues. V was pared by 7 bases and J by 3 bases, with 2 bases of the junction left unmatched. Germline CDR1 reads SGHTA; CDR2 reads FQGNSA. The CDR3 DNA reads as TGTGCCAGCATCGGGACTAGCGGGAGGACAGATACGCAGTATTTT. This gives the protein CASIGTSGRTDTQYF.

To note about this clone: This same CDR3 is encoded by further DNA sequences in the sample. The CDR3 nucleotides are TGTGCCAGCTCTCCCCCGGGACAGGGTGGTCACGAGCAGTACTTC. Translation: CASSPPGQGGHEQYF. V gene TRBV18 combines with J gene TRBJ2-7, with TRBD1 matching 9 bases. V was clipped by 6 bases and J by 5 bases; unmatched bases: 11. Germline V CDR1 and CDR2: KGHSH, LQKENI. The length of the CDR3 is 15 residues. Using reference TRBV18 and TRBJ2-7 for the parts outside the CDR3, the full variable domain is NAGVMQNPRHLVRRRGQEARLRCSPMKGHSHVYWYRQLPEEGLKFMVYLQKENIIDESGMPKERFSAEFPKEGPSILRIQQVVRGDSAAYFCASSPPGQGGHEQYFGPGTRLTVT.

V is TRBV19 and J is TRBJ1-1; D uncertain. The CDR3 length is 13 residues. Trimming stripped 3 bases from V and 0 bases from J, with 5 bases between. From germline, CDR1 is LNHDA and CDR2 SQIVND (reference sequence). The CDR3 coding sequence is TGTGCCAGTAGTATCCCAATGAACACTGAAGCTTTCTTT. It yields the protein CASSIPMNTEAFF.

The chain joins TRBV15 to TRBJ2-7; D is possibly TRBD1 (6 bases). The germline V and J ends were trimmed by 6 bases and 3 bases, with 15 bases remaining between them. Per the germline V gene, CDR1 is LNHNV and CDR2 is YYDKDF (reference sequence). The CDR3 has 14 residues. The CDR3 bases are TGTGCCACCAGTCATGGACAGAAGGGCTACGAGCAGTACTTC. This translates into CATSHGQKGYEQYF.

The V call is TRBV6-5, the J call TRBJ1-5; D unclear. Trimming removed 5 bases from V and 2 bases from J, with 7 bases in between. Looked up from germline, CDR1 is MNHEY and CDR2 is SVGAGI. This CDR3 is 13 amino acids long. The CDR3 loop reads CASSRRGNQPQHF. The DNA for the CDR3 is TGTGCCAGCAGTCGACGAGGCAATCAGCCCCAGCATTTT.

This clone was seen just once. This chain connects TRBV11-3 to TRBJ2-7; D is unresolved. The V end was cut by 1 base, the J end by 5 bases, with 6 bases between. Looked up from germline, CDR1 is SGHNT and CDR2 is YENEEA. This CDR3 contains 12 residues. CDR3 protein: CASSLVGHEQYF. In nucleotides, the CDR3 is TGTGCCAGCAGCTTAGTAGGGCACGAGCAGTACTTC. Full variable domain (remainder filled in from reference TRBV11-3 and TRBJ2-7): EAGVVQSPRYKIIEKKQPVAFWCNPISGHNTLYWYLQNLGQGPELLIRYENEEAVDDSQLPKDRFSAERLKGVDSTLKIQPAELGDSAVYLCASSLVGHEQYFGPGTRLTVT.

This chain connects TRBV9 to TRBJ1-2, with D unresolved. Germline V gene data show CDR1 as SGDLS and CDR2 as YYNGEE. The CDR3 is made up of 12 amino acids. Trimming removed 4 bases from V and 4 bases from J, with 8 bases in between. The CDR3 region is CASSSTGYGYTF. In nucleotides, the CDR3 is TGTGCCAGCAGCTCGACGGGCTATGGCTACACCTTC.

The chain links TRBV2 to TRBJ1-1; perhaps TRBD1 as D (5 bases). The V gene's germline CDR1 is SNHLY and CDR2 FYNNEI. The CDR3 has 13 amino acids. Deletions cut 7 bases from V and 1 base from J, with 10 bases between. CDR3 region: CASIGQRNTEAFF. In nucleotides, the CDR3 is TGTGCCAGCATCGGACAAAGGAACACTGAAGCTTTCTTT.

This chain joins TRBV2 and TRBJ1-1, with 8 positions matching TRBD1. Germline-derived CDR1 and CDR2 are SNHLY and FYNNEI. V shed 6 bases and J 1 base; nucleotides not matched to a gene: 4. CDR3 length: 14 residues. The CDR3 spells CASRNDRGNTEAFF. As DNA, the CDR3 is TGTGCCAGCAGGAACGACAGGGGGAACACTGAAGCTTTCTTT. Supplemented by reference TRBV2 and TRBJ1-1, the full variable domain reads EPEVTQTPSHQVTQMGQEVILRCVPISNHLYFYWYRQILGQKVEFLVSFYNNEISEKSEIFDDQFSVERPDGSNFTLKIRSTKLEDSAMYFCASRNDRGNTEAFFGQGTRLTVV.

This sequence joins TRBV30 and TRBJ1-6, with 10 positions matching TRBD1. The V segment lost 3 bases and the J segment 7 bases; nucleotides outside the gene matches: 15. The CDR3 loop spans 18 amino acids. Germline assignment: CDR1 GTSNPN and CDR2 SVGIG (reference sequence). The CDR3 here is CAWSPGTGERRRNSPLHF. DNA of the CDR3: TGTGCCTGGAGCCCCGGGACAGGGGAGCGGAGGCGGAATTCACCCCTCCACTTT.

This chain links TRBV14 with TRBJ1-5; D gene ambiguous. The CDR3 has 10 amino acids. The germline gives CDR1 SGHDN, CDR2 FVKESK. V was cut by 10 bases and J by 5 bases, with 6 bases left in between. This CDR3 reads CATVHQPQHF. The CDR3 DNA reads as TGTGCCACCGTACATCAGCCCCAGCATTTT.

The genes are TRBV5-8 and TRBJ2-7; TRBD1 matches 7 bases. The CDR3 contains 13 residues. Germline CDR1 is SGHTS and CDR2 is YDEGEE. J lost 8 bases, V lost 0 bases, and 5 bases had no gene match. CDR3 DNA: TGTGCCAGCAGCTTGGGACAGGGTGTCAAGCAGTACTTC. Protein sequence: CASSLGQGVKQYF.

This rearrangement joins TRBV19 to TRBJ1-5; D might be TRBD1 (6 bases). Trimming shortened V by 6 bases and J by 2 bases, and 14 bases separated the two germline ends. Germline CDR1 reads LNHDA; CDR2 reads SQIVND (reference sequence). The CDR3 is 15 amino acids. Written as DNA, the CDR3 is TGTGCCAGTAGCGGACAGCAATATGGCAATCAGCCCCAGCATTTT. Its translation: CASSGQQYGNQPQHF.